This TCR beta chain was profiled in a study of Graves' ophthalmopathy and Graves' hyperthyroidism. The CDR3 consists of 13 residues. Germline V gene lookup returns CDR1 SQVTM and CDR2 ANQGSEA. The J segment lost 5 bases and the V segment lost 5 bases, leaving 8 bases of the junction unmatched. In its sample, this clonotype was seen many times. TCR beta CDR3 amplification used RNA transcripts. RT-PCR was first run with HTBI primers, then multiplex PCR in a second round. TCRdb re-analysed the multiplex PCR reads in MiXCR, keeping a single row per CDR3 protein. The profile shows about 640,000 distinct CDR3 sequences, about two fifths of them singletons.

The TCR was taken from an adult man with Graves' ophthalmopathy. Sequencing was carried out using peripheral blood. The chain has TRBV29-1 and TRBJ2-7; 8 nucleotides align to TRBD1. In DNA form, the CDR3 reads TGCAGCGTTAATGGACAGGGTAAGGACGAGCAGTACTTC. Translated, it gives CSVNGQGKDEQYF.